What follows are 9 T cell receptor beta chains derived from one specimen sequenced in a study of shared clonotypes between healthy human individuals. Libraries were prepared by immunoSEQ multiplex PCR; TCRdb keeps only in-frame clonotypes and omits some of them. The sample lists roughly 2,000,000 clones, approximately 94% occurring once. Terminally differentiated effector memory CD45RA+ cells were excluded from the naive CD8 cells, which were CD45RO-negative and positively selected for CCR7. Sequencing used naive CD8+ T cells sorted from blood. Every receptor here comes from a man aged 18-30 years in good health.

The V and J genes are TRBV2 and TRBJ2-5; D is unresolved. The CDR3 is made up of 15 amino acids. Germline V CDR1 and CDR2: SNHLY, FYNNEI. Trimming left V 1 base short and J 0 bases short, with 9 bases between. CDR3 bases: TGTGCCAGCAGTGAAGACTGGCAGGACCAAGAGACCCAGTACTTC. It translates to CASSEDWQDQETQYF.

This chain's CDR3 is CASSSDFQALGETQYF. DNA of the CDR3: TGTGCCAGCAGTTCTGATTTTCAGGCCCTTGGGGAGACCCAGTACTTC. The rearrangement links TRBV6-5 to TRBJ2-5, with D uncertain. Trimming removed 4 bases at V and 5 bases at J, with 20 bases between. Germline V gene sequence: CDR1 MNHEY, CDR2 SVGAGI. The CDR3 length is 16 residues.

The J gene is TRBJ1-4, the V gene TRBV4-1; D perhaps matches TRBD1 (5 bases). Trimming stripped 7 bases from V and 5 bases from J, with 17 bases between. The length of the CDR3 is 15 residues. Germline assignment: CDR1 MGHRA and CDR2 YSYEKL. Here the CDR3 DNA reads TGCGCCAGCACCTACGAAAAGGGACCAAATGAAAAACTGTTTTTT. Its protein product is CASTYEKGPNEKLFF.

The chain couples TRBV4-3 to TRBJ1-3; 7 bases map to TRBD1. Per the germline V gene, CDR1 is LGHNA and CDR2 is YSLEER. Trimming at V came to 1 base and at J to 4 bases, leaving 7 bases not matched to a gene. The CDR3 consists of 16 residues. CDR3 in DNA: TGCGCCAGCAGCCAAGCATTAGAGGGGGCCGGAAACACCATATATTTT. It is translated as CASSQALEGAGNTIYF.

V is TRBV7-9 and J is TRBJ1-5; D is undetermined. With 1 base removed from V and 0 bases from J, the gap between germline ends came to 10 bases. CDR1 and CDR2 (germline): SEHNR, FQNEAQ (reference sequence). This CDR3 is 16 amino acids long. CDR3 in DNA: TGTGCCAGCAGCTTAGTCGGCCCGTATAGCAATCAGCCCCAGCATTTT. As protein: CASSLVGPYSNQPQHF.

The V gene is TRBV15, the J gene TRBJ1-1; D call uncertain. Germline V gene data show CDR1 as LNHNV and CDR2 as YYDKDF (reference sequence). CDR3 length: 14 residues. Trimming shortened V by 5 bases and J by 2 bases, and 12 bases separated the two germline ends. In DNA form, the CDR3 reads TGTGCCACCAGCGGATCGCAGGATAACACTGAAGCTTTCTTT. Residues: CATSGSQDNTEAFF.

The V and J genes are TRBV4-1 and TRBJ1-1, with D maybe TRBD1 (5 bases). The V and J ends lost 5 bases and 8 bases respectively, with 15 bases between them. This CDR3 contains 13 residues. Germline CDR1 is MGHRA and CDR2 is YSYEKL. This CDR3 is CASSAQVGAEAFF. In DNA, the CDR3 is TGCGCCAGCAGCGCCCAAGTCGGGGCCGAAGCTTTCTTT.

J is TRBJ2-5 and V is TRBV7-9; TRBD1 matches at 10 bases. The CDR3 has 15 amino acids. The germline gives CDR1 SEHNR, CDR2 FQNEAQ (reference sequence). The trim removed 5 bases at V and 5 bases at J, leaving 8 bases unmatched. The CDR3 DNA reads as TGTGCCAGCAGCCCCCCGGGACAGGGGAGGGAGACCCAGTACTTC. Residues: CASSPPGQGRETQYF.

This chain links TRBV2 with TRBJ2-1, with 9 bases that match TRBD2. Germline assignment: CDR1 SNHLY and CDR2 FYNNEI. V shed 10 bases, J shed 0 bases, and the junction held 10 bases outside the gene matches. CDR3 length: 16 amino acids. Here the CDR3 reads CAIKRTSESSYNEQFF. CDR3 DNA sequence: TGTGCCATCAAAAGGACTAGCGAGAGCTCCTACAATGAGCAGTTCTTC.